This paragraph covers one T cell receptor (beta chain) sequence. What it binds is unknown. The data originate from a study of cytomegalovirus exposure and HLA in healthy donors. PCR was performed using 60 Vbeta and 13 Jbeta primers. Assay used: immunoSEQ multiplex PCR; TCRdb lists only in-frame clones, some missing. The repertoire holds around 170,000 clones, around 80% seen once, with around 0.69% in the top ten. The germline V gene has CDR1 LNHDA and CDR2 SQIVND (reference sequence). Trimming left V 7 bases short and J 1 base short, with 7 bases between. CDR3 length equals 12 residues. Whole-study findings and limits: Later analysis demonstrated an association between a missense DCLRE1C variant and TCR beta V- and J-gene trimming.

The source is a woman in her thirties or forties in good health and CMV-seronegative. Sequences were obtained from PBMCs. This chain uses TRBV19 with TRBJ1-1; D might be TRBD1 (6 bases). The CDR3 here is CASTDRNTEAFF. The CDR3 DNA is TGTGCCAGTACGGACAGGAACACTGAAGCTTTCTTT.